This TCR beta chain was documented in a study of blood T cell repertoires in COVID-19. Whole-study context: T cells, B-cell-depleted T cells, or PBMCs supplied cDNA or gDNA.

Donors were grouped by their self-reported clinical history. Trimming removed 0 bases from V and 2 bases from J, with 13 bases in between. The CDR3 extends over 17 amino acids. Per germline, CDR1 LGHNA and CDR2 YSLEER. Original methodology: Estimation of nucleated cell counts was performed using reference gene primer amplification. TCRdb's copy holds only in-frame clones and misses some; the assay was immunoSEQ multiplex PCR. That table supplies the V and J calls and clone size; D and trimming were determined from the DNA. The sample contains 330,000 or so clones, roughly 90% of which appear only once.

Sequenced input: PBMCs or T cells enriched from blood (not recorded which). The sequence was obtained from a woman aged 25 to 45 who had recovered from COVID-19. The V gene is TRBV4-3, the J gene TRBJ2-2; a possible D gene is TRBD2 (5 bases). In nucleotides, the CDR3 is TGCGCCAGCAGCCAAGATAATACTAGAGTTAACACCGGGGAGCTGTTTTTT. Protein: CASSQDNTRVNTGELFF.